This T cell receptor beta chain appears in the sequencing data of a study of T cell repertoires in ileal Crohn's disease (dated by TCRdb to about 2019). A note on the overall study: The median duration of disease was around 8 years, and at the time of surgery around 40% of patients were active smokers. A total of roughly 170 mucosal samples from 57 patients were sequenced, collected from several sites on the surgical specimen and at postoperative endoscopy. All patients had surgery for a complication: stricturing disease in 61% and penetrating disease in about 40%. Postoperative therapy was given to about half of the patients, with thiopurines administered to roughly twelve patients and anti-TNF agents administered to 18 patients. Endoscopic postoperative recurrence was defined by a Rutgeerts score above i0. The TCR repertoire was analysed in approximately 61 patients with Crohn's disease drawn from a prospective multicentre cohort. The study ran alongside a multicentre cohort designed to identify predictors of early endoscopic recurrence after ileocolonic resection. Study-wide findings and limitations: Compared with non-smokers, patients who were active smokers at surgery showed a significantly higher proportion of clonal expansions (roughly 26% vs 20%, p=0.02). Mucosal CD4 and CD8 T cells were sorted and sequenced only in a subgroup of patients, the size of which was not stated. Compared with CD4 T cells, sorted CD8 T cells contained more high-frequency clones, which suggests that the mucosal expansions were mostly CD8. Endoscopic recurrence was linked to a higher percentage of high-frequency clones at surgery, and recurrence occurred in every patient whose clonality exceeded 26.8% (18/57).

Eligible patients were adults with ileal or ileocolonic Crohn's disease who had an indication for ileocolonic resection. Whole ileal mucosal biopsies were stored frozen at -80°C before DNA extraction. Genomic DNA was isolated from frozen whole biopsies using a TRizol-based method, and the DNA was quantified with a NanoDrop 2000 spectrophotometer. Worth noting for this clone: No antigen is known for it. No base quality information exists; no much larger clone differs at one position.

Five hundred nanograms of biopsy DNA per sample were submitted for commercial TCRB immunosequencing. Adaptive Biotechnology amplified the CDR3 regions from genomic DNA with a two-step multiplex PCR designed to control amplification bias. In the first PCR, primers covered every V and J gene segment, and in the second PCR, barcodes and Illumina adapters were added. CDR3 libraries were sequenced using an Illumina instrument. The study's processing was this. Analysis combined the vendor-provided pipelines with custom analysis of raw data in R/Bioconductor under R version 3.3.0. Clonality, which ranges from 0 to 1, was calculated as the inverse of the normalised Shannon entropy across all productive clones. High-frequency clones were defined as the repertoire share of the top 100 clones, retaining only clones passing a 95% confidence test. The Simpson index measured repertoire diversity, and the Morisita-Horn index measured overlap between samples. The clones in this table, taken by TCRdb from immuneACCESS, are in-frame only. Not every clone is retained; where verified, under half of the shortfall comes from an unresolved V gene, and the cause of the rest is unknown. V and J calls and clone size are those listed in that table; D and trimming were worked out from the DNA. The sample data list roughly 7,000 clones, and 72% of these were observed just once. The leading ten clones occupy about 10% of the sample.

The CDR3 holds 13 amino acids from the cysteine to the phenylalanine. Just the 39-base CDR3 DNA is kept, in frame starting at base 1. Between the V and J ends, shortened by 7 bases and 2 bases respectively, the junction contains 12 bases. In the germline V gene, CDR1 corresponds to MNHEY and CDR2 to SVGAGI. Sequences were obtained from ileal tissue. This receptor was taken from an adult with Crohn's disease. This chain is built from TRBV6-5 and TRBJ2-7; TRBD2 is a weak D gene call, 6 bases matching. The encoded CDR3 is CASTRRGPYEQYF. The DNA reads as follows: TGTGCCAGCACAAGGCGGGGCCCCTACGAGCAGTACTTC.